What follows are 24 T cell receptor beta chains derived from one specimen sequenced in a study of molecular identifiers for immune sequencing clone quantification. MiXCR, applied by TCRdb to the PCR reads, yields one record per CDR3 protein. Of about 510,000 distinct CDR3 sequences in the sample, around 21% are singletons; the top ten hold approximately 0.8%. Sequences were obtained from naive CD8+ T cells from blood, with Jurkat cell RNA spiked in. Subset described: FACS-sorted CD8+CD4-CCR7+CD45RA+ naive T cells. The receptors originated from a human donor in good health. Some libraries in this study had Jurkat cell RNA spiked in.

Regarding this clonotype: A much bigger clone sits one base away, suggesting this may be a read error. J is TRBJ2-5 and V is TRBV3-1, with D possibly being TRBD1 or TRBD2 (5 bases each). Trimming cost V 5 bases and J 4 bases, with 14 bases left between them. There are 14 residues in the CDR3. Germline-derived CDR1 and CDR2 are LGHDT and YNNKEL (reference sequence). The CDR3 protein is CASSSGRFRETQYF. Written as DNA, the CDR3 is TGTGCCAGCAGCTCGGGACGGTTCCGAGAGACCCAGTACTTC.

V usage is TRBV6-5 and J usage is TRBJ2-5, with D unresolved. The CDR3 has 14 residues. The germline V and J ends were trimmed by 0 bases and 2 bases, with 7 bases remaining between them. CDR1 MNHEY and CDR2 SVGAGI come from the germline V gene. The CDR3, as DNA: TGTGCCAGCAGTTACTCAAGGAGTCAAGAGACCCAGTACTTC. Translation gives CASSYSRSQETQYF.

This clonotype was counted between two and nine times. This chain joins TRBV16 and TRBJ2-7; 10 positions agree with TRBD1. The CDR3 loop spans 15 amino acids. Germline trimming cut 3 bases from V and 7 bases from J; bases unmatched to any gene: 9. Germline V gene sequence: CDR1 KGHSY, CDR2 FQNENV. As DNA, the CDR3 is TGTGCCAGCAGCCACTCCGGGACAGGGGCGGGAGAGCAGTACTTC. Translated: CASSHSGTGAGEQYF. The full variable domain, with the rest looked up from reference TRBV16 and TRBJ2-7, is GEEVAQTPKHLVRGEGQKAKLYCAPIKGHSYVFWYQQVLKNEFKFLISFQNENVFDETGMPKERFSAKCLPNSPCSLEIQATKLEDSAVYFCASSHSGTGAGEQYFGPGTRLTVT.

CDR3 in DNA: TGTGCCAGCAGCTGGACGACAGGGCTCTCTGGGGCCAACGTCCTGACTTTC. Translating it yields CASSWTTGLSGANVLTF. The chain links TRBV7-8 to TRBJ2-6, with TRBD1 matching over 7 bases. This CDR3 spans 17 amino acids. Trimming took 4 bases from V and 0 from J; bases not matched to a gene: 6. Germline V gene data show CDR1 as SGHVS and CDR2 as FQNEAQ.

The sample holds a few counts of this clonotype. The J gene is TRBJ1-2, the V gene TRBV7-9; D perhaps matches TRBD1 (6 bases). This CDR3 spans 15 amino acids. Germline V gene sequence: CDR1 SEHNR, CDR2 FQNEAQ (reference sequence). V was clipped by 4 bases and J by 8 bases, with 20 bases between them. The CDR3 is CASSSSTGLENGYTF. CDR3 in DNA: TGTGCCAGCAGCTCCTCTACAGGGTTGGAAAACGGCTACACCTTC. The full variable domain, rest sourced from reference TRBV7-9 and TRBJ1-2, is DTGVSQNPRHKITKRGQNVTFRCDPISEHNRLYWYRQTLGQGPEFLTYFQNEAQLEKSRLLSDRFSAERPKGSFSTLEIQRTEQGDSAMYLCASSSSTGLENGYTFGSGTRLTVV.

This clonotype was detected many times. The CDR3 region is CASSDPSGGEYSNQPQHF. Written as DNA, the CDR3 is TGTGCCAGCAGTGATCCTTCAGGGGGCGAATATAGCAATCAGCCCCAGCATTTT. The chain couples TRBV2 to TRBJ1-5, with 8 nucleotides matching TRBD1. This CDR3 has 18 residues. Looked up from germline, CDR1 is SNHLY and CDR2 is FYNNEI. Trimming took 3 bases from V and 0 from J; bases not matched to a gene: 10.

This clonotype was recorded many times. CDR3 protein: CASILSPGSSYNEQFF. Written as DNA, the CDR3 is TGTGCCAGCATCCTCTCCCCGGGAAGCTCCTACAATGAGCAGTTCTTC. V and J are TRBV2 and TRBJ2-1, with a weak D call TRBD2 (5 bases). Germline V gene sequence: CDR1 SNHLY, CDR2 FYNNEI. The CDR3 sequence is 16 residues long. V was pared by 7 bases and J by 0 bases, with 16 bases between.

Comment on this clonotype: A much larger clonotype is one base distant, so this may be a read error. CDR3 sequence reads: CAGSLQGRNEQFF. In nucleotides, the CDR3 is TGTGCCGGCAGTCTGCAGGGTAGGAATGAGCAGTTCTTC. The chain combines TRBV6-2 or TRBV6-3 with TRBJ2-1; a possible D gene is TRBD1 (5 bases). The CDR3 extends over 13 amino acids. Germline V gives CDR1 MNHEY, CDR2 SVGEGT.

This clonotype was counted between two and nine times. The CDR3 protein is CASSLGTGLNQPQHF. CDR3 nucleotides: TGTGCCAGCAGTCTGGGGACAGGGTTGAATCAGCCCCAGCATTTT. The chain links TRBV27 to TRBJ1-5; 9 nucleotides match TRBD1. In germline, CDR1 is MNHEY, CDR2 SMNVEV (reference sequence). Unmatched junction bases numbered 6, after V lost 5 bases and J lost 4 bases. This CDR3 has 15 amino acids.

This clonotype was seen more than once but under ten times. The rearrangement uses TRBV6-5 and TRBJ2-3; TRBD2 aligns across 10 bases. The CDR3 consists of 14 residues. Unmatched junction bases numbered 6, after V lost 6 bases and J lost 6 bases. Germline V CDR1 and CDR2: MNHEY, SVGAGI. This CDR3 is CASRLAGLGDTQYF. The CDR3 DNA follows: TGTGCCAGCAGACTAGCGGGGCTTGGGGATACGCAGTATTTT.

The chain joins TRBV6-1 to TRBJ1-5, with D perhaps TRBD1 (5 bases). Germline lookup yields CDR1 MNHNS and CDR2 SASEGT. V gave up 6 bases and J gave up 2 bases, with 14 bases separating them. The CDR3 has 15 residues. The CDR3 sequence: CASRVLGAGNQPQHF. Here the CDR3 DNA reads TGTGCCAGCAGGGTCCTAGGGGCGGGCAATCAGCCCCAGCATTTT.

Concerning this clonotype: This may be a read error, as it is one base from a much larger clone. The chain has TRBV20-1 and TRBJ2-3; 7 positions match TRBD2. From germline, CDR1 is DFQATT and CDR2 SNEGSKA (reference sequence). This CDR3 is built from 16 residues. For the CDR3, the DNA is TGCGGTGCTAGAACCCTCCTAGCGGTAGACACAGATACGCAGTATTTT. As protein: CGARTLLAVDTDTQYF.

This sequence joins TRBV6-2 or TRBV6-3 and TRBJ2-7, with TRBD2 matching 8 bases. Germline loops: CDR1 MNHEY, CDR2 SVGEGT. The CDR3 has 14 residues. The trim removed 7 bases at V and 0 bases at J, leaving 5 bases unmatched. The CDR3 spells CASTSGGFSYEQYF. Here the CDR3 DNA reads TGTGCCAGCACGTCGGGGGGGTTCTCCTACGAGCAGTACTTC.

This clonotype was observed many times. The V gene is TRBV4-3, the J gene TRBJ2-7, with D hard to call. With 1 base removed from V and 0 bases from J, the gap between germline ends came to 10 bases. This CDR3 spans 15 amino acids. Germline V gene data show CDR1 as LGHNA and CDR2 as YSLEER. CDR3 sequence (DNA): TGCGCCAGCAGCCAAGTCCCAGGACGCTCCTACGAGCAGTACTTC. As protein: CASSQVPGRSYEQYF.

This clonotype was counted ten times or more. This chain uses TRBV7-8 with TRBJ2-3; TRBD2 matches 10 bases. Per germline, CDR1 SGHVS and CDR2 FQNEAQ. The junction had 6 bases not matched to a gene; V was cut back by 4 bases and J by 2 bases. The CDR3 has 16 residues. CDR3 nucleotides: TGTGCCAGCAGCTCCCTAGCGGGGGCCCACACAGATACGCAGTATTTT. Amino acid sequence: CASSSLAGAHTDTQYF.

As for this clonotype: A much bigger clone sits one base away, suggesting this may be a read error. The V call is TRBV13, the J call TRBJ1-1; no reliable D call. The CDR3 totals 15 residues. The V end lost 5 bases, the J end lost 1 base, and 14 bases lay between the germline ends. Germline CDR1 is PRHDT and CDR2 is FYEKMQ (reference sequence). In DNA form, the CDR3 reads TGTGCCAGCAGCCTCCAGCCCACCACGAACACTGAAGCTTTCTTT. Amino acid sequence: CASSLQPTTNTEAFF.

Points on this clonotype: A much larger clone sits a single nucleotide away, making a read error possible. The chain recombines TRBV7-8 with TRBJ2-1, with 9 bases fitting TRBD1. The CDR3 spans 13 residues. With V trimmed by 9 bases and J by 4 bases, 4 bases remained unmatched. Germline CDR1 and CDR2: SGHVS and FQNEAQ. As DNA, the CDR3 is TGTGCCAGTAGGGGACAGGGATACAATGAGCAGTTCTTC. It yields the protein CASRGQGYNEQFF. Combining the CDR3 with reference TRBV7-8 and TRBJ2-1 gives the whole variable domain GAGVSQSPRYKVAKRGQDVALRCDPISGHVSLFWYQQALGQGPEFLTYFQNEAQLDKSGLPSDRFFAERPEGSVSTLKIQRTQQEDSAVYLCASRGQGYNEQFFGPGTRLTVL.

This clonotype has ten or more counts. The rearrangement links TRBV5-1 to TRBJ1-1; a possible D gene is TRBD1 (6 bases). Deletions cut 3 bases from V and 2 bases from J, with 14 bases between. This CDR3 has 15 amino acids. Germline V gene sequence: CDR1 SGHRS, CDR2 YFSETQ. CDR3 DNA: TGCGCCAGCAGCTCTACGACAGGCCTCAACACTGAAGCTTTCTTT. Translation: CASSSTTGLNTEAFF.

This chain joins TRBV24-1 and TRBJ2-5; D call uncertain. The CDR3 length is 13 residues. The V and J ends lost 7 bases and 1 base respectively, with 9 bases between them. Germline V lookup: CDR1 KGHDR, CDR2 SFDVKD. CDR3 sequence (DNA): TGTGCCACCAGGGAAGAACTCCAAGAGACCCAGTACTTC. It encodes CATREELQETQYF.

The V and J genes are TRBV7-9 and TRBJ1-2; D gene uncertain. The V end was cut by 4 bases, the J end by 0 bases, with 15 bases between. CDR3 size: 16 residues. CDR1 is SEHNR and CDR2 is FQNEAQ in the germline V gene (reference sequence). The CDR3: CASSSPRAMPNYGYTF. The CDR3 bases are TGTGCCAGCAGCTCCCCGAGGGCTATGCCTAACTATGGCTACACCTTC.

The chain couples TRBV10-2 to TRBJ2-3; the match to TRBD2 covers 10 bases. Per germline, CDR1 WSHSY and CDR2 SAAADI. The CDR3 is made up of 19 amino acids. J gave up 1 base and V 10 bases, and 20 bases lay outside the gene matches. The CDR3 region has the DNA TGCGCCAACAGCACCGGACTAGCGGCACTTACTTTTGGCACAGATACGCAGTATTTT. Its translation: CANSTGLAALTFGTDTQYF.

This clonotype has a handful of counts. The genes are TRBV12-3 or TRBV12-4 and TRBJ1-1; D uncertain. The CDR3 totals 13 residues. The germline V and J ends were trimmed by 8 bases and 4 bases, with 14 bases remaining between them. CDR3 nucleotides: TGTGCCAGCTCAGAGGGTTCGAGCACTGAAGCTTTCTTT. It codes for CASSEGSSTEAFF.

This clonotype showed up many times. This chain uses TRBV5-4 with TRBJ2-2; D is ambiguous. Germline V CDR1 and CDR2: SGHNT, YYREEE (reference sequence). V dropped 0 bases and J dropped 7 bases, with 16 bases sitting between them. The length of the CDR3 is 16 residues. CDR3 sequence: CASSLDPFGEYGELFF. CDR3 DNA sequence: TGTGCCAGCAGCTTGGATCCTTTTGGAGAATACGGGGAGCTGTTTTTT.

Remarks on this clonotype: A clone one base away is much larger, so this may be a read error. The chain carries TRBV7-2 and TRBJ1-1, with a tentative D call TRBD1 (5 bases). This CDR3 spans 17 amino acids. The V gene's germline CDR1 is SGHTA and CDR2 FQGNSA. The CDR3: CAGSLALILGGVTEAFF. CDR3 nucleotides: TGTGCCGGCAGCTTAGCGCTAATTCTGGGGGGGGTCACTGAAGCTTTCTTT.